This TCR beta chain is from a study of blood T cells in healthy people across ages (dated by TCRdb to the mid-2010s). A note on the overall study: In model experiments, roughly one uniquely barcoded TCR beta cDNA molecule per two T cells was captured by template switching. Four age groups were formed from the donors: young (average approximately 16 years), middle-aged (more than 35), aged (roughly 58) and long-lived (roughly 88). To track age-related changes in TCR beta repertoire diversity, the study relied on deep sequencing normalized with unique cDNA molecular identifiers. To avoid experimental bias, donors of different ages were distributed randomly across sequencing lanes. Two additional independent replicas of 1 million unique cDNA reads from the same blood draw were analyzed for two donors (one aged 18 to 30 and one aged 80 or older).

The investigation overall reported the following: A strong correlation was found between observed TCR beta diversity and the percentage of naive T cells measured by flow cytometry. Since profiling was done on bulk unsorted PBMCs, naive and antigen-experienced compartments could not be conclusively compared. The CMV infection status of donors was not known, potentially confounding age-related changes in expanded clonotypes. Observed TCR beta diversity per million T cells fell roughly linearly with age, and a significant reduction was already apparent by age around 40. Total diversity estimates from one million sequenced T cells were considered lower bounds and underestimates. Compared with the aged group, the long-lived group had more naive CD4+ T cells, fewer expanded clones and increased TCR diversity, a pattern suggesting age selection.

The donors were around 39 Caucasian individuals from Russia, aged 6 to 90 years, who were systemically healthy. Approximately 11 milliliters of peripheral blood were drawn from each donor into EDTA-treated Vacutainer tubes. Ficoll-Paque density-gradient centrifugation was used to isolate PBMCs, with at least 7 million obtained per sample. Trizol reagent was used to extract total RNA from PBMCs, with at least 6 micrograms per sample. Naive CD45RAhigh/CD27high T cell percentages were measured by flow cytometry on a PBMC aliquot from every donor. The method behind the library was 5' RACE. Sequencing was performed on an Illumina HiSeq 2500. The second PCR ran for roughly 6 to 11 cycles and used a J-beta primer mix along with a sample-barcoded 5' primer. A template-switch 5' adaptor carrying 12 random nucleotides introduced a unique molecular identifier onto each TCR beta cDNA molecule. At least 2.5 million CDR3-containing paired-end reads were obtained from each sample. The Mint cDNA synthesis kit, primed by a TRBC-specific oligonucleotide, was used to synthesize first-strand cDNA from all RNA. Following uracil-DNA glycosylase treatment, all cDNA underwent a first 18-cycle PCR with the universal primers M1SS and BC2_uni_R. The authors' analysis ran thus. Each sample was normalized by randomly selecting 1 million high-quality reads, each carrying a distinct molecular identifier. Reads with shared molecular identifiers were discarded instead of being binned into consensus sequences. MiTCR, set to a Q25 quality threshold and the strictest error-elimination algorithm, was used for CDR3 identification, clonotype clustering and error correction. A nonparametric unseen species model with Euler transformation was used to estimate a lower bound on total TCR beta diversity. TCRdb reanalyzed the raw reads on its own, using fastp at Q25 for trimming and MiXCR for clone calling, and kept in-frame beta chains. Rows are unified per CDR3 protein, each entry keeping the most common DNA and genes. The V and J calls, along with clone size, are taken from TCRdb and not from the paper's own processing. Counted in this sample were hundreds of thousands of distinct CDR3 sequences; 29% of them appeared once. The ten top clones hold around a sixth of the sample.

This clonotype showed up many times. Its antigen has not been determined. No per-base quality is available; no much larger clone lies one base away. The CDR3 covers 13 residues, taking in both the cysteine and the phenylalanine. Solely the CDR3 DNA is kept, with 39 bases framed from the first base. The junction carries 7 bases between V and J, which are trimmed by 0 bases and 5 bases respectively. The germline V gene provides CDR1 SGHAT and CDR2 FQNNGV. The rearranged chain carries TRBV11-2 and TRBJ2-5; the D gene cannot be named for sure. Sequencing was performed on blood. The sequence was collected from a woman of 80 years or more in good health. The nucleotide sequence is TGTGCCAGCAGCTTAGAAAGGTTCGAGACCCAGTACTTC. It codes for CASSLERFETQYF.